This is a list of T cell receptor beta chains from one sample in a study of blood T cell repertoires in COVID-19. Data came from immunoSEQ multiplex PCR; TCRdb stores just in-frame clones and leaves some out. The repertoire holds about 120,000 clones, with about nine tenths as singletons. Specimen: peripheral blood. All receptors come from a man aged 40-49 years with acute or convalescent COVID-19. CDR3s include the opening cysteine and the closing phenylalanine or tryptophan. Fields, in order: clone size, CDR3 length, D gene, J gene, V gene, CDR3 DNA, CDR3 protein. The D gene is left open where the match is weak. Expanded clones get a size class; other rows say once, few or many, or leave the size out.

-,15,-,TRBJ1-4,TRBV5-6,TGTGCCAGCAGAACCCGGACAACAACTAATGAAAAACTGTTTTTT,CASRTRTTTNEKLFF
-,15,TRBD2,TRBJ2-1,TRBV5-1,TGCGCCAGCGCCACTAGCGGGAGTACGGCAAATGAGCAGTTCTTC,CASATSGSTANEQFF
-,17,-,TRBJ1-6,TRBV15,TGTGCCACCAGCAGAGATAGCCAGAGCTCCTATAATTCACCCCTCCACTTT,CATSRDSQSSYNSPLHF
-,16,TRBD2,TRBJ2-7,TRBV6-5,TGTGCCAGCAGTTACCGGACTAGCGGGCCACCCTACGAGCAGTACTTC,CASSYRTSGPPYEQYF
-,15,-,TRBJ1-2,TRBV27,TGTGCCAGCAGTACCATAGAACAGTTAGGCTATGGCTACACCTTC,CASSTIEQLGYGYTF
-,15,TRBD1,TRBJ2-7,TRBV6-1,TGTGCCAGCAGTGAATTTGGGACAGGCGCCTACGAGCAGTACTTC,CASSEFGTGAYEQYF
once,15,-,TRBJ1-1,TRBV5-6,TGTGCCAGCAGCTTGCGCAGGGTGTCGAACACTGAAGCTTTCTTT,CASSLRRVSNTEAFF
-,10,-,TRBJ1-1,TRBV6-5,TGTGCCACCTGGAGGGTTGTCGCTTTCTTT,CATWRVVAFF
-,15,TRBD1,TRBJ2-5,TRBV5-1,TGCGCCAGCAGCTTCCAACCCGGACAGGCGGAGACCCAGTACTTC,CASSFQPGQAETQYF
few,14,TRBD2,TRBJ2-2,TRBV19,TGTGCCACTCGGGGACTAGCGGGCACCGGGGAGCTGTTTTTT,CATRGLAGTGELFF